The 3 T cell receptor beta chains below come from one sample, sequenced in a study of blood T cells in healthy people across ages. It was with a sample-barcoded 5' primer and a J-beta primer mix that a second PCR of roughly 7 to 12 cycles was run. TCRdb independently ran MiXCR on the 5' RACE reads; one entry per CDR3 protein. The sample lists around 1.5 million distinct CDR3 sequences, 30% to 40% occurring once. Sequencing input: blood. These receptors all come from a woman under 40 in good health.

The chain couples TRBV9 to TRBJ2-7; 8 bases match TRBD1. This CDR3 is built from 14 residues. Germline CDR1 reads SGDLS; CDR2 reads YYNGEE. Trimming removed 4 bases from V and 0 bases from J; junction bases left unmatched: 3. CDR3 DNA: TGTGCCAGCAGCTCACAGGGGGACTCCTACGAGCAGTACTTC. Its protein is CASSSQGDSYEQYF.

The rearrangement joins TRBV6-1 to TRBJ1-2; tentative D call: TRBD1 (6 bases). Trimming left V 7 bases short and J 0 bases short, with 15 bases between. CDR3 size: 15 residues. CDR1 is MNHNS, CDR2 SASEGT, per germline. CDR3: CASKLGDITNYGYTF. DNA of the CDR3: TGTGCCAGCAAGTTGGGGGACATTACTAACTATGGCTACACCTTC.

The chain recombines TRBV10-3 with TRBJ1-1; no clear D gene. The CDR3 totals 14 residues. CDR1 is ENHRY and CDR2 is SYGVKD in the germline V gene. Trimming shortened V by 7 bases and J by 2 bases, and 14 bases separated the two germline ends. The CDR3 nucleotides are TGTGCCATCACCCTCGGCGGGCCAAACACTGAAGCTTTCTTT. Translated: CAITLGGPNTEAFF.